Here is one T cell receptor (beta chain) with its context. Its antigen is undetermined. Method: immunoSEQ multiplex PCR; TCRdb's copy keeps in-frame clones and lacks some. The sample holds around 190,000 clones, 70% to 90% seen once. This sample is part of a study of T cell responses to AZD1222 COVID-19 vaccine. General observations from the study: The donor group comprised mostly white British people and more females; the analysis possibly underestimated clonal diversity. Spike-specific TCR breadth rose after two AZD1222 doses, and depth rose as well.

Trimming stripped 1 base from V and 5 bases from J, with 3 bases between. Germline CDR1 and CDR2: SGHNT and YYREEE (reference sequence). The CDR3 covers 11 residues. The chain joins TRBV5-4 to TRBJ1-1; no clear D gene. Specimen: peripheral blood, collected on day 0 of AZD1222 vaccination. The receptor's source is an adult in good health. CDR3 protein: CASSLSTEAFF. The CDR3 DNA follows: TGTGCCAGCAGCTTGTCTACTGAAGCTTTCTTT.